The 22 T cell receptor beta chains reported below all come from one sample, sequenced in a study of human T cells and chemical hapten exposure. The time point denotes: pre-sensitization, week 0. Treatment of the sample: therapeutic diphenylcyclopropenone sensitization with weekly scalp DPC. TCRdb itself ran the RACE reads through MiXCR, one entry per CDR3 protein. The table shows around 200,000 distinct CDR3 sequences, with approximately 31% occurring only once. The source material was whole blood, sampled in connection with sensitization to the hapten diphenylcyclopropenone (DPC). These receptors were obtained from a woman in her twenties or thirties with alopecia areata. Some clones in this sample may be carry-over from other donors' samples.

The V and J genes are TRBV29-1 and TRBJ2-3; 9 nucleotides agree with TRBD1. Germline V gives CDR1 SQVTM, CDR2 ANQGSEA. The CDR3 is made up of 14 amino acids. Unmatched junction bases numbered 5, after V lost 0 bases and J lost 7 bases. DNA for the CDR3: TGCAGCGTTGAAGATGGGACAGGGCCATATACGCAGTATTTT. This codes for CSVEDGTGPYTQYF.

This clonotype was counted only a few times. The rearrangement links TRBV7-8 to TRBJ2-1, with D possibly matching TRBD1 (6 bases). The CDR3 runs 15 residues. V lost 5 bases to trimming and J lost 9 bases, with 20 bases between them. The germline V gene encodes CDR1 SGHVS and CDR2 FQNEAQ. The CDR3 sequence: CASSEGGGGVGEQFF. The CDR3 DNA follows: TGTGCCAGCAGCGAAGGGGGTGGTGGCGTGGGTGAGCAGTTCTTC.

This clonotype was observed a handful of times. The rearrangement uses TRBV10-3 and TRBJ2-6; a possible D gene is TRBD2 (6 bases). The CDR3 is 16 amino acids. The V end was cut by 4 bases, the J end by 2 bases, with 12 bases between. CDR1 and CDR2 (germline): ENHRY, SYGVKD. The CDR3 bases are TGTGCCATCAGTGTGTTGGAGGGGCCTGGGGCCAACGTCCTGACTTTC. This sequence encodes CAISVLEGPGANVLTF.

This clonotype has only a few counts. The chain uses TRBV19 and TRBJ2-3; TRBD1 agrees at 7 bases. Germline values: CDR1 LNHDA, CDR2 SQIVND (reference sequence). With 3 bases clipped from V and 4 bases from J, the junction kept 1 base outside the gene matches. The CDR3 consists of 13 residues. The CDR3 DNA sequence: TGTGCCAGTAGTATCCAGGGGGCAGATACGCAGTATTTT. It translates to CASSIQGADTQYF.

The rearrangement links TRBV29-1 to TRBJ1-1; D unclear. From germline, CDR1 is SQVTM and CDR2 ANQGSEA. The ends were cut back, 6 bases at V and 1 base at J, with 15 bases in the middle. The CDR3 is 14 amino acids. For the CDR3, the DNA is TGCAGCGTCGGACTTATAGGGCCGAACACTGAAGCTTTCTTT. Translating gives CSVGLIGPNTEAFF.

The chain recombines TRBV4-1 with TRBJ2-7; tentative D call: TRBD1 (6 bases). The length of the CDR3 is 13 residues. CDR1 MGHRA and CDR2 YSYEKL come from the germline V gene. V dropped 2 bases and J dropped 4 bases, with 9 bases sitting between them. CDR3 amino acids: CASSQSQGYEQYF. The DNA of the CDR3 is TGCGCCAGCAGCCAATCCCAGGGGTACGAGCAGTACTTC.

The CDR3 nucleotides read TGCAGTGCTAGCCGGAGGGGCACCGGGGAGCTGTTTTTT. Encoded protein: CSASRRGTGELFF. The chain links TRBV20-1 to TRBJ2-2, with a weak D call TRBD2 (6 bases). This CDR3 region has 13 residues. Germline CDR1 and CDR2: DFQATT and SNEGSKA (reference sequence). V was shortened by 3 bases and J by 4 bases, with 9 bases between the two germline ends.

DNA of the CDR3: TGCAGTGCTAGACCTTTACAGGCCGGTTTCAAAGAGACCCAGTACTTC. Translating gives CSARPLQAGFKETQYF. The chain links TRBV20-1 to TRBJ2-5; D is possibly TRBD1 (5 bases). Trimming took 2 bases from V and 3 from J, leaving 19 bases between them. CDR1 is DFQATT, CDR2 SNEGSKA, per germline (reference sequence). This CDR3 is built from 16 residues.

The rearrangement links TRBV29-1 to TRBJ2-7; 7 bases align to TRBD2. The trim removed 4 bases at V and 2 bases at J, leaving 2 bases unmatched. Germline CDR1 reads SQVTM; CDR2 reads ANQGSEA. The CDR3 length is 12 residues. The CDR3 region is CSVAGLPYEQYF. CDR3 bases: TGCAGCGTTGCGGGACTACCCTACGAGCAGTACTTC.

In its sample, this clonotype was seen a few times. The chain carries TRBV7-8 and TRBJ2-3; D unresolved. This CDR3 has 14 amino acids. V lost 10 bases to trimming and J lost 1 base, with 15 bases between them. Germline V gene data show CDR1 as SGHVS and CDR2 as FQNEAQ. The CDR3 coding sequence is TGTGCCACCTACCCCCGGGTGGGCACAGATACGCAGTATTTT. This encodes CATYPRVGTDTQYF.

The chain has TRBV11-1 and TRBJ2-5; TRBD1 might be the D (5 bases). The CDR3 covers 14 residues. V gave up 7 bases and J gave up 5 bases, with 17 bases separating them. Per germline, CDR1 SGHAT and CDR2 FQDESV (reference sequence). The CDR3 nucleotides read TGTGCCAGCAACATGCAGGGCGTCGAGGAGACCCAGTACTTC. Encoded protein: CASNMQGVEETQYF.

Written as DNA, the CDR3 is TGCGCCAGCAGCCACGCGGACAGGCCGAGCTCTGGGGCCAACGTCCTGACTTTC. This encodes CASSHADRPSSGANVLTF. The rearrangement joins TRBV4-3 to TRBJ2-6; 7 bases align to TRBD1. Germline-derived CDR1 and CDR2 are LGHNA and YSLEER. The V segment lost 3 bases and the J segment 0 bases; nucleotides outside the gene matches: 8. CDR3 size: 18 residues.

There are many counts of this clonotype. The rearrangement links TRBV29-1 to TRBJ2-6; no reliable D call. The V and J ends lost 0 bases and 0 bases respectively, with 6 bases between them. Germline V gives CDR1 SQVTM, CDR2 ANQGSEA. The CDR3 has 15 residues. This chain's CDR3 is CSVEDRSSGANVLTF. CDR3 coding DNA: TGCAGCGTTGAAGATAGAAGCTCTGGGGCCAACGTCCTGACTTTC.

V and J are TRBV28 and TRBJ2-5; 7 bases fit TRBD2. The CDR3 covers 17 residues. Germline lookup yields CDR1 MDHEN and CDR2 SYDVKM. Trimming removed 3 bases from V and 5 bases from J; junction bases left unmatched: 15. CDR3: CASSFSPRSWEGETQYF. The CDR3, as DNA: TGTGCCAGCAGTTTCTCCCCGCGGAGCTGGGAGGGGGAGACCCAGTACTTC.

This clonotype appeared a few times. The J gene is TRBJ2-3, the V gene TRBV7-9, with unresolved D. This CDR3 has 13 residues. The V end lost 6 bases, the J end lost 5 bases, and 12 bases lay between the germline ends. In germline, CDR1 is SEHNR, CDR2 FQNEAQ (reference sequence). The CDR3 loop is CASRFKNGDTQYF. The CDR3 DNA is TGTGCCAGCAGATTTAAAAACGGAGATACGCAGTATTTT.

A few counts support this clonotype. V is TRBV29-1 and J is TRBJ2-1; tentative D call: TRBD2 (5 bases). The CDR3 covers 17 residues. The germline gives CDR1 SQVTM, CDR2 ANQGSEA. Between the trimmed V and J ends, which lost 4 bases and 0 bases, there was a span of 19 bases. Here the CDR3 reads CSVGFLASISSYNEQFF. The CDR3, as DNA: TGCAGCGTTGGTTTTCTAGCCTCGATATCCTCCTACAATGAGCAGTTCTTC.

The rearrangement uses TRBV4-2 and TRBJ2-2, with 7 bases that match TRBD2. Per germline, CDR1 LGHNA and CDR2 YNFKEQ. Trimming cost V 1 base and J 1 base; bases outside gene matches: 3. CDR3 size: 16 residues. The CDR3 spells CASSQVQRGNTGELFF. In DNA, the CDR3 is TGTGCCAGCAGCCAAGTCCAGCGGGGGAACACCGGGGAGCTGTTTTTT.

The rearrangement joins TRBV10-3 to TRBJ2-2, with D tentatively TRBD1 (5 bases). In germline, CDR1 is ENHRY, CDR2 SYGVKD. There are 16 residues in the CDR3. The V and J ends lost 0 bases and 1 base respectively, with 9 bases between them. This CDR3 is CAISESKRGNTGELFF. CDR3 DNA sequence: TGTGCCATCAGTGAGTCGAAAAGGGGGAACACCGGGGAGCTGTTTTTT.

This clonotype occurred many times. V is TRBV20-1 and J is TRBJ2-3; D gene uncertain. Per the germline V gene, CDR1 is DFQATT and CDR2 is SNEGSKA (reference sequence). The CDR3 length is 14 residues. The CDR3: CTAPDPLTTDTQYF. The CDR3, as DNA: TGCACCGCCCCGGACCCCCTCACGACAGATACGCAGTATTTT.

This clonotype was detected only a few times. This chain joins TRBV18 and TRBJ2-5; D might be TRBD2 (6 bases). Trimming removed 0 bases at V and 2 bases at J, with 7 bases between. Germline V gene sequence: CDR1 KGHSH, CDR2 LQKENI. This CDR3 is 14 amino acids long. CDR3 nucleotide sequence: TGTGCCAGCTCACCACCGGGGAGGCAAGAGACCCAGTACTTC. It translates to CASSPPGRQETQYF.

The chain is built from TRBV28 and TRBJ2-4; TRBD2 is a possible D gene (8 bases). Trimming left V 5 bases short and J 1 base short, with 18 bases between. The CDR3 is 17 residues long. The germline V gene encodes CDR1 MDHEN and CDR2 SYDVKM. The CDR3 DNA reads as TGTGCCAGCAGTATAACTAGCGGCAGGGGGGCCAAAAACATTCAGTACTTC. This encodes CASSITSGRGAKNIQYF. Full variable domain (rest looked up from reference TRBV28 and TRBJ2-4): DVKVTQSSRYLVKRTGEKVFLECVQDMDHENMFWYRQDPGLGLRLIYFSYDVKMKEKGDIPEGYSVSREKKERFSLILESASTNQTSMYLCASSITSGRGAKNIQYFGAGTRLSVL.

This sequence joins TRBV2 and TRBJ2-2, with 9 bases matching TRBD2. The J segment lost 6 bases and the V segment lost 2 bases, leaving 7 bases of the junction unmatched. CDR3 length: 16 residues. Germline CDR1 SNHLY, CDR2 FYNNEI. DNA for the CDR3: TGTGCCAGCAGTGAATCGGCGGGGGGGCGCCCCGGGGAGCTGTTTTTT. Its protein is CASSESAGGRPGELFF.